Here is one TCR beta chain with its context. Its antigen target is currently unknown. No much larger clone is present one base from it, and per-base qualities are unavailable. Taken with the paper, the label for time point translates to: baseline before first vaccination. Vaccinee samples came from UK trials COV001 and COV002, including a single-blind randomized controlled phase 2/3 trial of AZD1222 (ChAdOx1 nCoV-19) in healthy adults. For TCRbeta chain sequencing, PBMC samples from trial participants were taken at day 0 and at day 28 after the second dose. This entry is derived from a study of T cell responses to AZD1222 COVID-19 vaccine (dated by TCRdb to 2020 to 2023). About the full investigation: Because spike-specific TCR depth and breadth did not differ between the two schedules, AZD1222 recipients who got a second dose at roughly 4 weeks were pooled with those who got a second dose at roughly 12 weeks. A total of 230 to 250 trial participants underwent TCR sequencing, of whom roughly 210 had received two doses of AZD1222 and about 26 had received two doses of the MenACWY control vaccine. Trial participants were enrolled by age into subgroups of 18-55, 56-69 and 70-plus years, and around 140, 26 and 57 TCR-sequenced participants, respectively, were included in these subgroups.

The CDR3 regions of human TCRbeta chains were analyzed by immunosequencing. Regarding the original processing steps: Repertoire TCRs were matched against a reference library of SARS-CoV-2-specific TCRs generated with the MIRA antigen-specificity platform. Breadth was defined as the fraction of unique TCRs that were SARS-CoV-2-associated. Depth was defined as the fraction of total T cells that were SARS-CoV-2-associated. Using the MIRA data, each spike-specific TCR was assigned both to the spike region to which the TCR was reactive and to a CD4 or CD8 class. Log10-transformed breadth and depth values were compared by one-way ANOVA with Sidak's multiple comparisons tests. The table was pulled from immuneACCESS by TCRdb, which kept in-frame rearrangements only. Such tables lose some clones; where checked, under half of the loss comes from unresolved V genes, and the rest has no known cause. The V and J calls and clone size come from that table; D and trimming were worked out from the DNA. The sample has 180,000 or so clones on record, around 90% of them singletons. 2.6% of the sample belongs to the ten largest clones.

The CDR3 covers 13 residues, taking in both the cysteine and the phenylalanine. Only the CDR3 DNA is retained, 39 bases long and in frame from the first base. Broader findings and caveats from the paper: Because no day 14 peak-response samples were available, the repertoires could be characterized only after the peak T cell response. After two AZD1222 doses, spike-specific TCR breadth and depth were significantly higher than at day 0 and than in MenACWY recipients. Vaccine-associated CD4 TCRs spanned the whole spike protein, with dominant responses in regions 160-218 and 743-854. The 56-69-year group was small, and its depth increase did not reach significance, likely because of low power. Conclusions about previously exposed vaccinees were limited because only a handful of AZD1222 recipients were SARS-CoV-2 seropositive at baseline. Nearly half of unique spike-specific TCRs reportedly recognized epitopes outside regions mutated in the B.1.351 and B.1.1.7 variants. Participants were mostly white British, with more females than males. The authors suggested clonal diversity may have been underestimated.

The sequencing used peripheral blood, collected on day 0 of AZD1222 vaccination. The sequence was collected from an adult in good health. The sequence joins TRBV21-1 to TRBJ1-2; TRBD1 reflects the table's D call only, with no check against the DNA. TRBV21-1 is labeled a pseudogene. In nucleotide form, the sequence is TGTGCCAGCAGGGGACAGGGAGACTATGGCTACACCTTC. This translates into CASRGQGDYGYTF.